The present entry profiles one TCR beta chain with its context. This clonotype has more than one count but fewer than ten. Its antigen remains unidentified. No much larger clonotype is one base removed from it; base qualities were not supplied. The time point label here, explained by the study, means: 45 days after influenza vaccine administration. The data are from a study of response to subunit inactivated influenza vaccine (dated by TCRdb to the late 2010s). Turning to the overall study: To follow how T cells responded to a trivalent subunit inactivated influenza vaccine, the researchers relied on deep quantitative profiling of the T cell receptor repertoire.

Based on the germline V gene, the CDR1 and CDR2 sequences are SGHVS and FQNEAQ. From the cysteine up to the phenylalanine, the CDR3 has a length of 15 residues. Of all the DNA, just the CDR3 is kept, 45 bases in frame from base 1. The junction carries 14 bases between V and J, which are trimmed by 3 bases and 6 bases respectively. Points the paper makes about the study in general: The authors suggested that each seasonal influenza vaccination may recruit only a limited number of new T cells.

Preparation of the library involved RT-PCR. Sequencing took place on an Illumina HiSeq 2500. TCRdb's own reprocessing of the public reads used fastp at Q25 and MiXCR and kept productive beta chains. Entries that share a CDR3 protein sequence are merged under the most common genes and DNA. The sample includes hundreds of thousands of distinct CDR3 sequences, with over 10% observed a single time. Jointly, the top ten make up 10% to 15% of the sample. The receptor was derived from a man in his forties or fifties who received an inactivated influenza vaccine. Donor details come from another sample of the same person, matched by shared clones. The chain is encoded by TRBV7-8 joined to TRBJ2-2; no D segment can be confidently identified. The sample here was PBMCs from blood, taken roughly 48 days after vaccination. The CDR3 loop reads CASSLRVLVAGELFF. The nucleotide sequence reads TGTGCCAGCAGCTTGCGAGTTTTGGTGGCCGGGGAGCTGTTTTTT.